The 29 T cell receptor beta chains below were found in one sample sequenced in a study of cytomegalovirus exposure and HLA in healthy donors (dated by TCRdb to the late 2010s). Libraries were constructed by the immunoSEQ multiplex PCR assay. A mixture of 60 forward primers for TCR Vbeta segments and 13 reverse primers for TCR Jbeta segments was used in the multiplex PCR. TCRdb retrieved this table from immuneACCESS and kept in-frame rearrangements only. Not all clones are present; in checked studies, unresolved V genes account for under half, and no reason is known for the remainder. This sample is represented by roughly 180,000 clones; around a tenth of them were singletons. The ten largest clonotypes hold 1% to 1.5% of the sample. Sample: PBMCs. The origin of the receptors is a woman aged 30 to 39 in good health and CMV-seropositive.

The chain combines TRBV28 with TRBJ2-7; D is perhaps TRBD1 (5 bases). The CDR3 contains 13 residues. V was clipped by 3 bases and J by 7 bases, with 13 bases between them. Germline V gene data show CDR1 as MDHEN and CDR2 as SYDVKM. CDR3 coding DNA: TGTGCCAGCAGTTTGCACTCGCAGGGAGAGCAGTACTTC. Its protein is CASSLHSQGEQYF.

This clone showed up just a few times. The genes are TRBV7-9 and TRBJ2-1; 10 nucleotides line up with TRBD2. Trimming cost V 5 bases and J 3 bases; bases outside gene matches: 4. Germline V gene sequence: CDR1 SEHNR, CDR2 FQNEAQ (reference sequence). The CDR3 runs to 15 residues. The CDR3 DNA reads as TGTGCCAGCAGCACTAGCGGGACGAACTACAATGAGCAGTTCTTC. This sequence encodes CASSTSGTNYNEQFF.

This clone was detected a few times. The chain employs TRBV5-1 and TRBJ2-3; TRBD2 matches 7 bases. This CDR3 spans 16 amino acids. The V gene end was trimmed by 0 bases and the J gene end by 3 bases; junction bases not matched to a gene: 7. Germline V gene sequence: CDR1 SGHRS, CDR2 YFSETQ. Here the CDR3 reads CASSLAGGSGTDTQYF. The CDR3 coding sequence is TGCGCCAGCAGCTTGGCGGGAGGTTCCGGAACAGATACGCAGTATTTT. The complete variable domain, with remaining parts taken from reference TRBV5-1 and TRBJ2-3, reads KAGVTQTPRYLIKTRGQQVTLSCSPISGHRSVSWYQQTPGQGLQFLFEYFSETQRNKGNFPGRFSGRQFSNSRSEMNVSTLELGDSALYLCASSLAGGSGTDTQYFGPGTRLTVL.

The sample holds a few counts of this clone. The chain joins TRBV14 to TRBJ2-1; possible D gene TRBD2, 6 bases. Germline V gene lookup returns CDR1 SGHDN and CDR2 FVKESK. V was shortened by 4 bases and J by 9 bases, with 13 bases between the two germline ends. The CDR3 is 13 residues long. CDR3 sequence (DNA): TGTGCCAGCAGCCTTGGGACTCTCAGTGAGCAGTTCTTC. Amino acid sequence: CASSLGTLSEQFF.

This chain uses TRBV23-1 with TRBJ1-4; D possibly corresponds to TRBD1 (6 bases). TRBV23-1 is classed as an ORF, of uncertain function. CDR3 length: 19 residues. Trimming took off 0 bases at V and 0 bases at J, with 17 bases between the two ends. Here the CDR3 reads CASSQSIEGVYTTNEKLFF. The CDR3, as DNA: TGCGCCAGCAGTCAATCGATTGAGGGGGTTTATACAACTAATGAAAAACTGTTTTTT.

This clone showed up just a few times. The gene calls are TRBV7-9 and TRBJ1-1, with D uncertain. The CDR3 contains 13 residues. The germline V gene has CDR1 SEHNR and CDR2 FQNEAQ (reference sequence). V was clipped by 6 bases and J by 7 bases, with 15 bases between them. The CDR3 sequence: CASSRGLFGEAFF. The CDR3 DNA is TGTGCCAGCAGTCGAGGGCTCTTCGGTGAAGCTTTCTTT.

The chain uses TRBV25-1 and TRBJ1-2; TRBD1 matches 7 bases. Germline assignment: CDR1 MGHDK and CDR2 SYGVNS. CDR3 length equals 16 residues. Germline trimming cut 4 bases from V and 0 bases from J; bases unmatched to any gene: 8. This chain's CDR3 is CASSALGQEANYGYTF. The CDR3 coding sequence is TGTGCCAGCAGTGCCTTAGGACAGGAGGCTAACTATGGCTACACCTTC.

This clone was detected only a few times. The gene calls are TRBV10-2 and TRBJ2-7; possibly TRBD1 for D (7 bases). The CDR3 sequence is 13 residues long. Germline values: CDR1 WSHSY, CDR2 SAAADI. V lost 6 bases and J 2 bases, leaving 11 bases between the germline ends. CDR3: CASRRDSPYEQYF. CDR3 in DNA: TGCGCCAGCAGGCGGGACAGCCCCTACGAGCAGTACTTC.

The table lists this clone with a few counts. The gene calls are TRBV10-1 and TRBJ1-1; possibly TRBD1 for D (6 bases). Trimming took 2 bases from V and 7 from J, leaving 8 bases between them. Germline assignment: CDR1 WNHNN and CDR2 SYGVQD (reference sequence). The CDR3 totals 12 residues. The CDR3 loop reads CASSERGGEAFF. The CDR3 DNA sequence: TGCGCCAGCAGTGAGAGGGGGGGTGAAGCTTTCTTT.

The rearrangement joins TRBV5-6 to TRBJ2-7; 10 positions agree with TRBD2. Losses at the gene ends were 4 bases for V and 0 bases for J; bases not matched to a gene: 4. The CDR3 runs 15 residues. Germline V gene lookup returns CDR1 SGHDT and CDR2 YYEEEE. Here the CDR3 reads CASSPGLAVSYEQYF. The CDR3 nucleotides read TGTGCCAGCAGCCCTGGACTAGCGGTCTCCTACGAGCAGTACTTC.

The CDR3: CASSPLGGVPEAFF. CDR3 sequence (DNA): TGTGCCAGCTCACCTTTGGGGGGTGTCCCTGAAGCTTTCTTT. V and J are TRBV18 and TRBJ1-1; TRBD1 is a possible D gene (5 bases). Germline loops: CDR1 KGHSH, CDR2 LQKENI. V was shortened by 3 bases and J by 6 bases, with 14 bases between the two germline ends. The CDR3 length is 14 residues.

This chain connects TRBV11-2 to TRBJ2-1; possible D gene TRBD2, 6 bases. The CDR3 contains 11 residues. The germline V gene encodes CDR1 SGHAT and CDR2 FQNNGV. The germline V and J ends were trimmed by 5 bases and 10 bases, with 9 bases remaining between them. Here the CDR3 reads CASSRLGEQFF. The CDR3 coding sequence is TGTGCCAGCAGCAGACTAGGAGAGCAGTTCTTC.

This clone was observed a few times. The gene calls are TRBV30 and TRBJ1-2; the match to TRBD1 covers 9 bases. CDR1 GTSNPN and CDR2 SVGIG come from the germline V gene (reference sequence). CDR3 length: 15 residues. V gave up 2 bases and J gave up 8 bases; unmatched junction bases: 12. CDR3 region: CAWSRKGQGERGYTF. CDR3 sequence (DNA): TGTGCCTGGAGTAGGAAGGGACAGGGCGAAAGAGGCTACACCTTC. The full variable domain, with the rest looked up from reference TRBV30 and TRBJ1-2, is SQTIHQWPATLVQPVGSPLSLECTVEGTSNPNLYWYRQAAGRGLQLLFYSVGIGQISSEVPQNLSASRPQDRQFILSSKKLLLSDSGFYLCAWSRKGQGERGYTFGSGTRLTVV.

This clone turned up a few times. The rearrangement links TRBV7-9 to TRBJ2-7; TRBD2 matches 10 bases. V dropped 3 bases and J dropped 4; count of bases not matched to a gene: 3. Germline assignment: CDR1 SEHNR and CDR2 FQNEAQ (reference sequence). The CDR3 length is 14 residues. In DNA, the CDR3 is TGTGCCAGCAGCTTCGGACTAGCGGCTTACGAGCAGTACTTC. Translated: CASSFGLAAYEQYF.

The chain combines TRBV9 with TRBJ2-5; 8 nucleotides line up with TRBD2. V was clipped by 3 bases and J by 5 bases; unmatched bases: 15. Germline V CDR1 and CDR2: SGDLS, YYNGEE. The CDR3 sequence is 17 residues long. This CDR3 reads CASSGPGAGVDEETQYF. The CDR3 DNA follows: TGTGCCAGCAGCGGCCCGGGAGCGGGAGTAGATGAGGAGACCCAGTACTTC.

There are a few counts of this clone. The CDR3 DNA reads as TGTGCCAGCAGCTCCCGGACAGGGGTTGCTAATGAAAAACTGTTTTTT. Protein sequence: CASSSRTGVANEKLFF. This sequence joins TRBV13 and TRBJ1-4; 9 bases fit TRBD1. This CDR3 has 16 amino acids. The V segment lost 4 bases and the J segment 3 bases; nucleotides outside the gene matches: 6. In germline, CDR1 is PRHDT, CDR2 FYEKMQ (reference sequence). The whole variable domain, filled in from reference TRBV13 and TRBJ1-4, reads AAGVIQSPRHLIKEKRETATLKCYPIPRHDTVYWYQQGPGQDPQFLISFYEKMQSDKGSIPDRFSAQQFSDYHSELNMSSLELGDSALYFCASSSRTGVANEKLFFGSGTQLSVL.

The sample holds a few counts of this clone. The V call is TRBV12-5, the J call TRBJ2-5, with 7 positions matching TRBD1. V was clipped by 6 bases and J by 2 bases; unmatched bases: 6. In germline, CDR1 is LGHNT, CDR2 FRNRAP. CDR3 length: 14 amino acids. CDR3 DNA sequence: TGTGCTAGTGGATACTCCAGGGGGCAAGAGACCCAGTACTTC. Its protein is CASGYSRGQETQYF.

Only a few counts were recorded for this clone. The chain joins TRBV4-1 to TRBJ2-1; a possible D gene is TRBD1 (6 bases). Trimming pared 5 bases from V and 3 bases from J, leaving 17 bases between. Germline V gene sequence: CDR1 MGHRA, CDR2 YSYEKL. The CDR3 totals 16 residues. The CDR3 loop is CASSSVQGKVYNEQFF. CDR3 in DNA: TGCGCCAGCAGCTCGGTTCAGGGGAAGGTCTACAATGAGCAGTTCTTC.

This clone was recorded a few times. The chain links TRBV30 to TRBJ2-3, with 11 bases identical to TRBD2. The trim removed 1 base at V and 5 bases at J, leaving 2 bases unmatched. The CDR3 contains 14 residues. The germline CDR1 and CDR2 sequences are GTSNPN and SVGIG (reference sequence). The CDR3 protein is CAWSAGLAGDTQYF. The CDR3 DNA is TGTGCCTGGAGTGCCGGACTAGCGGGAGATACGCAGTATTTT.

The chain couples TRBV6-1 to TRBJ2-7; 7 nucleotides agree with TRBD1. Germline V gene sequence: CDR1 MNHNS, CDR2 SASEGT. The length of the CDR3 is 13 residues. V was clipped by 7 bases and J by 1 base; unmatched bases: 4. CDR3 DNA: TGTGCCAGCATTAAGACAGGGTCCTACGAGCAGTACTTC. Translating gives CASIKTGSYEQYF.

In this sample, this clone turned up a few times. This sequence joins TRBV25-1 and TRBJ2-2; TRBD1 is a possible D gene (5 bases). Trimming pared 5 bases from V and 8 bases from J, leaving 18 bases between. There are 15 residues in the CDR3. Germline CDR1 MGHDK, CDR2 SYGVNS. The CDR3 is CASSPSRQPWGELFF. The CDR3 nucleotides are TGTGCCAGCAGTCCATCACGACAGCCCTGGGGGGAGCTGTTTTTT.

The V and J genes are TRBV18 and TRBJ2-6; D gene uncertain. Trimming removed 6 bases from V and 0 bases from J, with 9 bases in between. CDR3 length: 15 residues. Germline V gene data show CDR1 as KGHSH and CDR2 as LQKENI. CDR3 nucleotide sequence: TGTGCCAGCTCTTCCGGGTTCTCTGGGGCCAACGTCCTGACTTTC. It encodes CASSSGFSGANVLTF.

DNA for the CDR3: TGTGCCAGCAGCCCTACCCCGGGACTAGCGGGAGGGCGGCGAGGGAATGAGCAGTTCTTC. Protein sequence: CASSPTPGLAGGRRGNEQFF. The chain employs TRBV21-1 and TRBJ2-1; the D call in the table, TRBD2, was not verified against the DNA. TRBV21-1 is a documented pseudogene. The CDR3 length is 20 residues.

J is TRBJ2-7 and V is TRBV5-4; 12 nucleotides match TRBD2. Germline V gives CDR1 SGHNT, CDR2 YYREEE (reference sequence). V shed 4 bases and J 1 base; nucleotides not matched to a gene: 3. CDR3 length equals 15 residues. Here the CDR3 reads CASSRTSGRSYEQYF. DNA of the CDR3: TGTGCCAGCAGCCGCACTAGCGGGAGGTCCTACGAGCAGTACTTC.

This clone was counted between two and nine times. The CDR3 region is CASSFLSGGREAFF. CDR3 sequence (DNA): TGTGCCAGCAGCTTCCTAAGCGGGGGCCGGGAGGCTTTCTTT. V is TRBV7-9 and J is TRBJ1-1, with D possibly matching TRBD1 (6 bases). CDR3 size: 14 residues. Germline loops: CDR1 SEHNR, CDR2 FQNEAQ (reference sequence). The V end lost 3 bases, the J end lost 11 bases, and 19 bases lay between the germline ends.

The CDR3 coding sequence is TGTGCCAGCAGCGTACGCCCAGGCTCTGGAAACACCATATATTTT. This codes for CASSVRPGSGNTIYF. The rearrangement joins TRBV9 to TRBJ1-3; D uncertain. Germline values: CDR1 SGDLS, CDR2 YYNGEE. The CDR3 consists of 15 residues. Trimming stripped 1 base from V and 0 bases from J, with 8 bases between. Together with reference TRBV9 and TRBJ1-3, the CDR3 gives the full variable domain: DSGVTQTPKHLITATGQRVTLRCSPRSGDLSVYWYQQSLDQGLQFLIQYYNGEERAKGNILERFSAQQFPDLHSELNLSSLELGDSALYFCASSVRPGSGNTIYFGEGSWLTVV.

The rearrangement uses TRBV19 and TRBJ2-3; possibly TRBD2 for D (5 bases). This CDR3 is 14 amino acids long. V was pared by 5 bases and J by 6 bases, with 15 bases between. CDR1 is LNHDA and CDR2 is SQIVND in the germline V gene (reference sequence). In nucleotides, the CDR3 is TGTGCCAGTAGTCCCCCCATACCGGGGGATACGCAGTATTTT. This codes for CASSPPIPGDTQYF. Full variable domain (outside the CDR3, taken from reference TRBV19 and TRBJ2-3): DGGITQSPKYLFRKEGQNVTLSCEQNLNHDAMYWYRQDPGQGLRLIYYSQIVNDFQKGDIAEGYSVSREKKESFPLTVTSAQKNPTAFYLCASSPPIPGDTQYFGPGTRLTVL.

This clone was seen a handful of times. The chain is built from TRBV5-6 and TRBJ2-1; 10 bases map to TRBD2. From germline, CDR1 is SGHDT and CDR2 YYEEEE. CDR3 length: 15 residues. The V segment lost 4 bases and the J segment 3 bases; nucleotides outside the gene matches: 4. CDR3 sequence: CASSELAGFYNEQFF. In DNA, the CDR3 is TGTGCCAGCAGCGAACTAGCGGGATTCTACAATGAGCAGTTCTTC.

This clone showed up just a few times. Here the CDR3 reads CASTTKGAGGSNEQFF. In nucleotides, the CDR3 is TGTGCCAGCACCACCAAGGGGGCGGGGGGCTCCAATGAGCAGTTCTTC. The V and J genes are TRBV5-4 and TRBJ2-1; perhaps TRBD2 as D (8 bases). V was trimmed by 6 bases and J by 6 bases, leaving 22 bases between them. CDR1 and CDR2 (germline): SGHNT, YYREEE (reference sequence). The CDR3 contains 16 residues.